This entry is about one T cell receptor beta chain. There is no known antigen for this receptor. No much larger clone is present one base from it, and per-base qualities are unavailable. The cohort was made up of 500 to 850 healthy bone marrow donors. At the time of sampling, every cohort member was nominally healthy, though immune exposures that went unrecorded were likely present. The donor tested CMV seropositive and was one of the 289 seropositive cohort members. Every donor gave a peripheral blood sample, and the peripheral blood mononuclear cells from that sample were used for TCR beta sequencing. Genomic DNA was extracted from the blood cell samples with the Qiagen DNeasy Blood Extraction Kit. This entry is derived from a study of cytomegalovirus exposure and HLA in healthy donors (dated by TCRdb to about 2017). General notes on the study: An earlier analysis of several hundred of the donors reported 276 Gb of sequence data and 117 million unique TCR beta sequences from approximately 180 million T cells. About 330 gigabases of sequencing data and roughly 80 million unique TCR sequences made up an early release that covered over 550 HLA-typed donors. Of the roughly 400 genotyped donors, roughly 80% were placed in the genetic ancestry cluster associated with self-reported Caucasian donors. The aim of the study was to test whether cataloging public T cell receptors could identify signatures of past pathogen exposure. The study profiled the T cell repertoires of some 610 subjects by immunosequencing and related them to cytomegalovirus serostatus. A separate validation cohort of about 110 different subjects was used in addition to the roughly 670-subject first cohort. The study combined high-throughput TCR immunosequencing, statistical association of individual TCRs with disease status, and machine learning to predict cytomegalovirus infection status. To study patterns of TCR occurrence, a later analysis re-analyzed previously published TCR beta repertoires from 650 to 750 donors and added high-resolution HLA genotyping. In the later analysis, no new phenotypic data were used to find candidate immune exposures; instead, reliance was placed on TCR beta sequences and their occurrence across donors. To decide whether each TCR beta V gene segment behaved as functional or pseudogenic, an earlier analysis of fewer than 750 of the donors relied on high-throughput TCR beta sequencing. Donor age, sex, ethnicity and CMV serostatus were compiled together with the repertoire data. In a later genetic analysis, genome-wide SNP genotypes for 398 of the 666 donors were used, and that subset was treated as a discovery cohort. Every repertoire in the discovery cohort had been generated on one and the same sequencing platform. HLA typing covered class I and class II loci at four-digit resolution. The number of donors typed differed by locus, with about 620-630 for A, B, C, DRB1 and DQB1, about 500 for DQA1, 606 for DPA1, and roughly 450 for DPB1. Several DR-DQ haplotypes were handled as single units for association and clustering because linkage in the cohort was strong. Among about 410 genotyped donors of the cohort, an average of about 220,000 unique TCR beta nucleotide sequences was sequenced per donor, of which 15% to 20% were non-productive.

What the work shows at the level of the full study, not this receptor alone: In a later genetic analysis, fewer N-insertions in productive TCRs were reported among donors in an Asian-associated ancestry cluster than the roughly 710-donor mean. A few of the identified cytomegalovirus-associated TCR beta chains were confirmed in vitro to be specific for cytomegalovirus antigens. A further reported finding was that TCR beta sequences accurately predicted the HLA-A and HLA-B alleles for most subjects in the first cohort. It was suggested by the authors that the approach could potentially be generalized to other disease states and immunological phenotypes. Because counts were too low, roughly 18 rarely observed V segments, including chromosome 9 orphons, were left out of the earlier analysis of 500 to 650 of the donors. Broadly in line with IMGT annotations, most TCR beta V segments showed up in productive rearrangements about 87% or about 30% of the time in an earlier analysis of around 550 of the donors. In both the original and validation cohorts, the classifier was reported to diagnose cytomegalovirus status with high specificity and sensitivity. The study gave a list of 150 to 200 TCR beta chains associated with cytomegalovirus. When HLA alleles, especially DR and DQ, strongly co-occurred, TCR associations were difficult to assign to individual alleles. In a later analysis, TCR association rates were found to vary across HLA loci, with the most associated TCRs seen for DRB1 alleles and the fewest for HLA-C alleles. The presence/absence analyses assumed that sequencing depth was roughly uniform across donors, and that assumption may not be true. In a later analysis, several top co-occurrence clusters were reported to appear linked to parvovirus B19, influenza, CMV and Epstein-Barr virus. Some IMGT-functional V segments, including TRBV6-2 and TRBV6-3, could not be distinguished by the 87-base-pair reads and were therefore excluded. A later analysis found that most CMV-associated TCR beta chains appeared HLA-restricted, with HLA associations seemingly driven largely by CMV exposure. Because HLA typing was missing for some donors at each locus, association tests included only the typed subset. The only immune exposure information available for the cohort was CMV serostatus. Most TCR sequences were seen in very few donors, while some public TCRs were found in many individuals. In a later analysis, 16,951 TCR beta sequences were associated with specific HLA alleles at a false discovery rate of 0.05. A cluster of highly shared sequence variants was judged likely to represent a technical artifact of the sequencing pipeline. A later genetic analysis associated a missense DCLRE1C variant with V-gene and J-gene trimming of TCR beta chains, and an independent cohort replicated the association. Linkage disequilibrium might explain the correlated functional status among segregating V segments, but an unknown experimental factor could not be excluded. Only TCR beta chains were sequenced in this cohort, and the absence of alpha or paired-chain data limited detectable features. Compared with equally common non-associated chains, HLA-associated TCR beta chains in a later analysis were more clonally expanded and had lower generation probabilities.

Libraries were made using the immunoSEQ multiplex PCR assay. The multiplex PCR relied on a mix of 60 forward primers for TCR Vbeta segments and 13 reverse primers for TCR Jbeta segments. Amplification of the CDR3 region of rearranged TCR beta genes was performed with a multiplex PCR assay on genomic DNA. The amplified TCR beta libraries were sequenced on the Illumina HiSeq System as 87-base-pair reads. The paper's data handling went like this. A later analysis counted about 80 million unique TCR beta chains across the 700 or so repertoires, and 10 million to 11 million of these chains were shared by at least two donors. A nearest-neighbor algorithm error-corrected the raw reads and collapsed the reads into unique sequences, merging closely related sequences to remove PCR and sequencing errors. Alignment of CDR3 sequences to IMGT reference sequences was used to assign V, D and J gene segments. Each retained sequence needed at least a six-nucleotide match to both a V gene segment and a J gene segment. Rearrangements were classified as productive when the CDR3 lacked stop codons and remained in frame with V and J, and all other rearrangements were classified as non-productive. CDR3 was defined by IMGT convention, running from the second conserved V-encoded cysteine to the conserved J-encoded phenylalanine. Sequences without an unambiguous match to a single V gene segment were excluded from the earlier analysis of 587 of the donors. An earlier analysis of fewer than 750 of the donors classified V segments as functional when productive rearrangements were above 56.7% and as segregating when the standard deviation between donors was above 5%. To diagnose cytomegalovirus status from the catalog of TCR beta chain sequences, a statistical classification framework was built. In a later analysis, V and J genes were assigned by comparing TCR nucleotide sequences against IMGT/GENE-DB human TR gene sequences. A later analysis assigned CDR3 sequences and most-parsimonious VDJ recombination scenarios with the TCRdist pipeline. A later analysis defined each TCR beta chain by its CDR3 amino acid sequence plus V-gene family, and excluded reads lacking a unique V-gene family. In a later analysis, 450 to 600 highly shared, low-generation-probability nucleotide sequences were removed to address suspected cross-contamination and a sequencing artifact. For each public chain, a later analysis derived a clonal expansion index from normalized ranks of inferred template counts within each repertoire. Generation probabilities in a later analysis came from a VDJ recombination model fitted to out-of-frame rearrangements, and those results were checked against IGoR. Hypergeometric tests were used in a later analysis to score TCR-TCR, TCR-HLA and TCR-CMV co-occurrence, with a repertoire-size bias correction applied to the TCR pairs. False discovery rates were estimated in a later analysis by permuting HLA or CMV assignments 20 times. A later analysis grouped co-occurring TCRs with DBSCAN, adding TCRdist sequence similarity when clustering within HLA-allele-positive subsets. Co-occurrence clustering excluded repertoires with fewer than 30,000 or more than 120,000 public chains, plus five with anomalous nucleotide sharing. The clones in this table, taken by TCRdb from immuneACCESS, are in-frame only. Not every clone is retained; where verified, under half of the shortfall comes from an unresolved V gene, and the cause of the rest is unknown. V and J calls and clone size are given by that table; D and trimming were obtained from the DNA. Here the sample has 150,000 to 200,000 clones; 80% to 85% occur a single time. Approximately 6.5% of the sample comes from the top ten.

CDR1 and CDR2 were assigned from the germline V gene (reference sequence) as SEHNR and FQNEAQ. The CDR3, from cysteine to phenylalanine, totals 14 residues. The only DNA kept is the CDR3, 42 bases in frame from the first base. The trim is 1 base for V and 8 bases for J, with a gap of 14 bases between the germline ends. Material: PBMCs. The V and J segments used are TRBV7-9 and TRBJ1-1; too little of a D gene remains to name it. The TCR was taken from a woman in her fifties or sixties in good health and CMV-seropositive. The CDR3 here reads CASSLGPALKEAFF. The DNA sequence follows: TGTGCCAGCAGCTTAGGTCCAGCGCTCAAGGAAGCTTTCTTT.